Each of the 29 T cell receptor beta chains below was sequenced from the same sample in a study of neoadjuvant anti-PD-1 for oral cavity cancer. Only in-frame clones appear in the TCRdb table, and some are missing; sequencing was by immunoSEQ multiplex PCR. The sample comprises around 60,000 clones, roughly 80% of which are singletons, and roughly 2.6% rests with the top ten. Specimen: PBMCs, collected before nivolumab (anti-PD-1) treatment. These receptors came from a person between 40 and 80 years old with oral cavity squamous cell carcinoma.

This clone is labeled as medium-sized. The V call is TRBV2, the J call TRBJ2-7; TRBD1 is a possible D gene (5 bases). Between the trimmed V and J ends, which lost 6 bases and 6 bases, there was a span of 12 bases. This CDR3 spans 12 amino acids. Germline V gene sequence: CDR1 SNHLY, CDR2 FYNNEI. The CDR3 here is CASRTAQVEQYF. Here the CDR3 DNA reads TGTGCCAGCAGGACAGCGCAGGTCGAGCAGTACTTC.

CDR3 sequence: CASSLANTEAFF. CDR3 nucleotide sequence: TGTGCCAGCAGTTTAGCGAACACTGAAGCTTTCTTT. The rearrangement links TRBV5-4 to TRBJ1-1; D gene uncertain. The CDR3 is 12 residues long. V lost 5 bases to trimming and J lost 1 base, with 6 bases between them. The germline gives CDR1 SGHNT, CDR2 YYREEE (reference sequence).

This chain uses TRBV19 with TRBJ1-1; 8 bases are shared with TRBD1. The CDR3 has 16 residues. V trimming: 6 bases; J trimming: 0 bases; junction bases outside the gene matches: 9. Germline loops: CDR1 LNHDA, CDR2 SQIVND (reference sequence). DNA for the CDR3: TGTGCCAGTAGGACAGGGGCAAGGGGTATGAACACTGAAGCTTTCTTT. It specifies CASRTGARGMNTEAFF.

CDR3 DNA: TGTGCCAGCTCACCGCAGGGACAGTTACAATCCTACGAGCAGTACTTC. It encodes CASSPQGQLQSYEQYF. The chain is built from TRBV18 and TRBJ2-7; 7 nucleotides agree with TRBD1. J gave up 1 base and V 3 bases, and 9 bases lay outside the gene matches. Germline V CDR1 and CDR2: KGHSH, LQKENI. There are 16 residues in the CDR3.

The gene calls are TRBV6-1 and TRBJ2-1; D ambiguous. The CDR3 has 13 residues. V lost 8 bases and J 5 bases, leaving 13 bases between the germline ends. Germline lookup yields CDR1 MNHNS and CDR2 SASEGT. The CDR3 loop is CASHSRANNEQFF. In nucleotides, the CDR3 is TGTGCCAGCCACTCCCGAGCAAACAATGAGCAGTTCTTC.

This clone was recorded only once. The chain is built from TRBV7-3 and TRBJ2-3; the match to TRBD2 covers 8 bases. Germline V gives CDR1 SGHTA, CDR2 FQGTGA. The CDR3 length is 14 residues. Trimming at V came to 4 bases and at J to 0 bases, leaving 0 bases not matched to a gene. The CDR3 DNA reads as TGTGCCAGCAGCTCTAGCGGGAGCACAGATACGCAGTATTTT. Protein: CASSSSGSTDTQYF.

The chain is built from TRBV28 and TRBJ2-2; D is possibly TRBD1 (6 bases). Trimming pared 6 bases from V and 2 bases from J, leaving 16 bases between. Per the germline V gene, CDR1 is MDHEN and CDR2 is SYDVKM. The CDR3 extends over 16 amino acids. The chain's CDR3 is CASSSPGQPNTGELFF. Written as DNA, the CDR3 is TGTGCCAGCAGCTCACCCGGACAGCCTAACACCGGGGAGCTGTTTTTT.

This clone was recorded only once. The CDR3 loop is CASSPTVTEAFF. DNA of the CDR3: TGCGCCAGCAGCCCGACAGTGACGGAAGCTTTCTTT. The rearrangement uses TRBV10-2 and TRBJ1-1; D perhaps matches TRBD1 (5 bases). The CDR3 sequence is 12 residues long. Trimming shortened V by 6 bases and J by 8 bases, and 13 bases separated the two germline ends. Germline CDR1 WSHSY, CDR2 SAAADI.

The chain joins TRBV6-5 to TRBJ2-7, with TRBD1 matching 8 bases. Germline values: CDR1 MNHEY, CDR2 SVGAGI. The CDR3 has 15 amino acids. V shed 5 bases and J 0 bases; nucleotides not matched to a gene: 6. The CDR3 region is CASSRTGTSSYEQYF. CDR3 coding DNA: TGTGCCAGCAGTCGGACAGGGACGAGCTCCTACGAGCAGTACTTC.

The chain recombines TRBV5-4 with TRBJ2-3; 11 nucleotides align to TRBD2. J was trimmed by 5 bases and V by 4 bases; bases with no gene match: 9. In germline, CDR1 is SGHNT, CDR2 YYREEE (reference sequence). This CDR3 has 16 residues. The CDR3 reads CASSLRLAGYKDTQYF. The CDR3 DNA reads TGTGCCAGCAGCCTCCGACTAGCGGGGTATAAAGATACGCAGTATTTT.

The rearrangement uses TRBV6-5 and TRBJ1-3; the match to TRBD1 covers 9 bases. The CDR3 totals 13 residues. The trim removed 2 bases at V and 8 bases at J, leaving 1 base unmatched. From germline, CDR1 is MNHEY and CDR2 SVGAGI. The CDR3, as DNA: TGTGCCAGCAGTTACGGGACAGGGTACACCATATATTTT. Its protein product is CASSYGTGYTIYF.

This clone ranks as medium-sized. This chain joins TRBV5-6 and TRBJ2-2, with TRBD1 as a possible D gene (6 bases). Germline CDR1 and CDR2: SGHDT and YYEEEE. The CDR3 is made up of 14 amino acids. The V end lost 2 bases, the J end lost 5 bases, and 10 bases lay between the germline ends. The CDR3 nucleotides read TGTGCCAGCAGCTTAGGGGGATCTACCGGGGAGCTGTTTTTT. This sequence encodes CASSLGGSTGELFF.

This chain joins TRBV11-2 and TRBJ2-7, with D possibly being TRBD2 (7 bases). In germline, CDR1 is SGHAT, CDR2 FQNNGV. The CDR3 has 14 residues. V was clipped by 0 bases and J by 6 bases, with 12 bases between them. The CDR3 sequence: CASSLDSGGSEQYF. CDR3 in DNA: TGTGCCAGCAGCTTAGATTCGGGGGGCTCCGAGCAGTACTTC.

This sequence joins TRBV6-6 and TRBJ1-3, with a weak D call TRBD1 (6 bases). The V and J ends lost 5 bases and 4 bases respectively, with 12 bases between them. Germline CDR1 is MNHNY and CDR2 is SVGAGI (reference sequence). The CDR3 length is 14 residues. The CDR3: CASSRSGQGNTIYF. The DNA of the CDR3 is TGTGCCAGCAGTCGTAGCGGACAGGGAAACACCATATATTTT.

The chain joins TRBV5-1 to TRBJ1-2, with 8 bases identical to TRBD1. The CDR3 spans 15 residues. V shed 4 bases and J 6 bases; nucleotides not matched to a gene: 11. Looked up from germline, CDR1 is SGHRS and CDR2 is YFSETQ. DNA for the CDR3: TGCGCCAGCAGCATTCGGACAGGGTCTACGGATGGCTACACCTTC. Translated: CASSIRTGSTDGYTF.

In nucleotides, the CDR3 is TGTGCCACCAGCAGAACACAGGGAGGAACTGAAGCTTTCTTT. Translating gives CATSRTQGGTEAFF. The J gene is TRBJ1-1, the V gene TRBV15, with D possibly being TRBD1 (6 bases). V lost 2 bases and J 5 bases, leaving 12 bases between the germline ends. In germline, CDR1 is LNHNV, CDR2 YYDKDF (reference sequence). The CDR3 consists of 14 residues.

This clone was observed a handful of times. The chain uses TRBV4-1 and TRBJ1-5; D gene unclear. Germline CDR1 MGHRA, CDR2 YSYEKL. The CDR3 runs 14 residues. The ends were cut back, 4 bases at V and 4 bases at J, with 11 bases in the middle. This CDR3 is CASSLPARNQPQHF. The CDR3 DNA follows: TGCGCCAGCAGCCTACCGGCCCGTAATCAGCCCCAGCATTTT.

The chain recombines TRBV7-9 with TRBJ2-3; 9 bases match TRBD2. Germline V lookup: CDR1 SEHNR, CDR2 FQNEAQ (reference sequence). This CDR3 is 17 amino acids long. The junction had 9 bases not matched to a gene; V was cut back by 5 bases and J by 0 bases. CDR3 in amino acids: CASSPWTSVVSTDTQYF. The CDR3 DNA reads TGTGCCAGCAGCCCTTGGACTAGCGTTGTGAGCACAGATACGCAGTATTTT.

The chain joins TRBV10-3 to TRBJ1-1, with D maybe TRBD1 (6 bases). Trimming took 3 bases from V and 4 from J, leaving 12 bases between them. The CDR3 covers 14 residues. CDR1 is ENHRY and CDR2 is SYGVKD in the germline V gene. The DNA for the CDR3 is TGTGCCATCAGTGATTTCACAGGGAGCACTGAAGCTTTCTTT. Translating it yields CAISDFTGSTEAFF.

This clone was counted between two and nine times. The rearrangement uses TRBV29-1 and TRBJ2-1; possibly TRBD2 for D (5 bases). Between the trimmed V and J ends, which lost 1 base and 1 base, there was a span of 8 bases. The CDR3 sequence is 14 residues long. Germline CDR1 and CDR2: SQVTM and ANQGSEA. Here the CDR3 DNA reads TGCAGCGTTGAAGGGGAGCGGTCCTACAATGAGCAGTTCTTC. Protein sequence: CSVEGERSYNEQFF.

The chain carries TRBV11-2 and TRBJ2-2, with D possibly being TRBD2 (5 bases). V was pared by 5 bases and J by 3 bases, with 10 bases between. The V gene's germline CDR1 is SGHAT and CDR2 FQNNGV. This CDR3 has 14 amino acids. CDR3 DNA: TGTGCCAGCAGCCATGGCGGGTACACCGGGGAGCTGTTTTTT. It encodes CASSHGGYTGELFF.

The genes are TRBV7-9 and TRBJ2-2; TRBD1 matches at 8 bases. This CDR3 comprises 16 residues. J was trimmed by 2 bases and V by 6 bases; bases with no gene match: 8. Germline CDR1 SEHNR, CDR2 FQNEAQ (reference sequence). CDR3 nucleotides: TGTGCCAGCAGGGCCGGACAGGGTTTAAACACCGGGGAGCTGTTTTTT. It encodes CASRAGQGLNTGELFF.

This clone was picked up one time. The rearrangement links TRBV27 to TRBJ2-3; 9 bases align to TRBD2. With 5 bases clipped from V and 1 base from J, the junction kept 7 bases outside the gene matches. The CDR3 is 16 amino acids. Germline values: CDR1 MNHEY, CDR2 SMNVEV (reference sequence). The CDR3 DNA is TGTGCCAGCAGTCCGGCGGGCGGGAGGGGCACAGATACGCAGTATTTT. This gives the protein CASSPAGGRGTDTQYF.

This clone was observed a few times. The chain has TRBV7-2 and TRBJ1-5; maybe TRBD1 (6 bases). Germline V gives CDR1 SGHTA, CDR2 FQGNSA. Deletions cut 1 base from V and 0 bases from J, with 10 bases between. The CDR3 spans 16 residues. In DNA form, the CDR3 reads TGTGCCAGCAGCTTAGTGTCAGGGGCTAGCAATCAGCCCCAGCATTTT. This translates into CASSLVSGASNQPQHF.

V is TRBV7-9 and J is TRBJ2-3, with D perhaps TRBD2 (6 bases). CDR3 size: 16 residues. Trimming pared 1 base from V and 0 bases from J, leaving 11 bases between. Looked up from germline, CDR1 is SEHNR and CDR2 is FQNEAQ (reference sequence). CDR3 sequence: CASSLGLDTSTDTQYF. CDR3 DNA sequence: TGTGCCAGCAGCTTAGGACTAGATACGAGCACAGATACGCAGTATTTT.

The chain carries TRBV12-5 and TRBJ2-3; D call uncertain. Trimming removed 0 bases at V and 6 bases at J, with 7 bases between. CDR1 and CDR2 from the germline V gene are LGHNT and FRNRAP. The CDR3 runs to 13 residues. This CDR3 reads CASGLVSADTQYF. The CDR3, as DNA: TGTGCTAGTGGTTTGGTTTCGGCGGATACGCAGTATTTT.

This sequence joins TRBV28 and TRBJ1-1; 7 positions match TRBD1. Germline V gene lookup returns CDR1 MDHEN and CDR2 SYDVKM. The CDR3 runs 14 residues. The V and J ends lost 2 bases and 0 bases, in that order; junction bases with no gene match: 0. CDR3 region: CASSLGQVNTEAFF. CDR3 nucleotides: TGTGCCAGCAGTTTAGGACAGGTGAACACTGAAGCTTTCTTT.

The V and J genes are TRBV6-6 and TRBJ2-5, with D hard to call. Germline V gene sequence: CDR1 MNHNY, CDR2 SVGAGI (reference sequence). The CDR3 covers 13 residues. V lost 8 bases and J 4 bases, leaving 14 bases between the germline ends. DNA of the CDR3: TGTGCCAGCGGCGGCTACCGGGTAGAGACCCAGTACTTC. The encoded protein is CASGGYRVETQYF.

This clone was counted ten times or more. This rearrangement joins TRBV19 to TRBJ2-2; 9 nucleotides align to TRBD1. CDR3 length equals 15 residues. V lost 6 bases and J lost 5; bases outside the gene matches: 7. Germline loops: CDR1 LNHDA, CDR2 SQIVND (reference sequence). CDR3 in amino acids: CASSMTGGWTGELFF. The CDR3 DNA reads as TGTGCCAGTAGCATGACAGGGGGATGGACCGGGGAGCTGTTTTTT.